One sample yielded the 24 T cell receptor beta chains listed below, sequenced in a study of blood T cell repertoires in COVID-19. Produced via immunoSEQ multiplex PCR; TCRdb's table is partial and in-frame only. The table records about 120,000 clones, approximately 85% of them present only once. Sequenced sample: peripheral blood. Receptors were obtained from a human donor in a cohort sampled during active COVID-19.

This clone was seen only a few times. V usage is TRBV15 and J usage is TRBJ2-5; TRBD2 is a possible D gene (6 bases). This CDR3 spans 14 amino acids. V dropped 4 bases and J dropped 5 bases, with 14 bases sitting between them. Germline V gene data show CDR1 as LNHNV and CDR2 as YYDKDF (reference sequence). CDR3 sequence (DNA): TGTGCCACCAGCATCGGGGCAGGGAGGGAGACCCAGTACTTC. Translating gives CATSIGAGRETQYF.

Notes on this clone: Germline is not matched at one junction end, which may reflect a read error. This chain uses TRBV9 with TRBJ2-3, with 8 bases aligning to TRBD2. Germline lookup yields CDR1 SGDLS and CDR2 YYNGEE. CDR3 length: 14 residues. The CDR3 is CASSAGGASDTQYF. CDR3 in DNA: TGTGCCAGCAGCGCCGGGGGGGCATCAGACACGCAGTATTTT.

In DNA, the CDR3 is TGTGCCAGCAGTGACCCCCGGCGGGGGGCCCAAGAGACCCAGTACTTC. This translates into CASSDPRRGAQETQYF. The rearrangement joins TRBV6-2 or TRBV6-3 to TRBJ2-5; 8 bases are shared with TRBD2. Germline V CDR1 and CDR2: MNHEY, SVGEGT. This CDR3 is 16 amino acids long. Trimming took 5 bases from V and 1 from J; bases not matched to a gene: 9.

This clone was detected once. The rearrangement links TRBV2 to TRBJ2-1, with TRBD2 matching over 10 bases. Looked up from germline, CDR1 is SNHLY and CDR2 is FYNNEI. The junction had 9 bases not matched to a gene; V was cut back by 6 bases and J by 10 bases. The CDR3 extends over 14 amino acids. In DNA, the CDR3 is TGTGCCAGCAGCGAGCGGGGGGGCTTCGAGGAGCAGTTCTTC. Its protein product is CASSERGGFEEQFF.

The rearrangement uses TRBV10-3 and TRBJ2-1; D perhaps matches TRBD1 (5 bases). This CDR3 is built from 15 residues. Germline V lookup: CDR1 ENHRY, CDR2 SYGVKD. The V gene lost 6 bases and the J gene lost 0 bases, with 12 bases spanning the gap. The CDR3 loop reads CAISRGHNSYNEQFF. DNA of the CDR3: TGTGCCATCAGCAGAGGACACAACTCCTACAATGAGCAGTTCTTC.

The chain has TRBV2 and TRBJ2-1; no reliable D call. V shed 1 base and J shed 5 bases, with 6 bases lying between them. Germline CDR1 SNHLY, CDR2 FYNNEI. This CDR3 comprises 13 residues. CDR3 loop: CASSEETHNEQFF. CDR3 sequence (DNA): TGTGCCAGCAGTGAAGAGACTCACAATGAGCAGTTCTTC.

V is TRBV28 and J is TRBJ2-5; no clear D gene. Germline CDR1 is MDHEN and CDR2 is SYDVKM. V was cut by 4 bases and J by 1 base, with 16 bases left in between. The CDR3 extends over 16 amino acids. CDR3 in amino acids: CASSSPQTRFQETQYF. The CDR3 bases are TGTGCCAGCAGTTCCCCCCAGACTCGTTTCCAAGAGACCCAGTACTTC.

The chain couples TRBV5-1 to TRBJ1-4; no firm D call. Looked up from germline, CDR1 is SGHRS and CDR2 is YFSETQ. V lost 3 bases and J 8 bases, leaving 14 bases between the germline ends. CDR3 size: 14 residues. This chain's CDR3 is CASSWGSGGEKLFF. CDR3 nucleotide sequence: TGCGCCAGCAGCTGGGGATCAGGAGGCGAAAAACTGTTTTTT. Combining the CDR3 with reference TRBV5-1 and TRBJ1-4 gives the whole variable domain KAGVTQTPRYLIKTRGQQVTLSCSPISGHRSVSWYQQTPGQGLQFLFEYFSETQRNKGNFPGRFSGRQFSNSRSEMNVSTLELGDSALYLCASSWGSGGEKLFFGSGTQLSVL.

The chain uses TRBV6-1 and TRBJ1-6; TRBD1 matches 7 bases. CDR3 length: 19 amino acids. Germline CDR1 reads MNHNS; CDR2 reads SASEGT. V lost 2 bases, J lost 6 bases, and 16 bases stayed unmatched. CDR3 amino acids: CASSERPPGQPYSNSPLHF. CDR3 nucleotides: TGTGCCAGCAGTGAACGGCCACCGGGACAGCCTTATTCTAATTCACCCCTCCACTTT.

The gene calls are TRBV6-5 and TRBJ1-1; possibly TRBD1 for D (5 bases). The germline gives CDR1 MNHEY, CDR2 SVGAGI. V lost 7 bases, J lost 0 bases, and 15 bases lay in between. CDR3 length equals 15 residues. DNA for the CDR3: TGTGCCAGCAATCTAGGGGTAGAGATGAACACTGAAGCTTTCTTT. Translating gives CASNLGVEMNTEAFF.

CDR3 region: CASSSTGETEAFF. The CDR3 DNA reads TGTGCCAGCAGCTCAACAGGGGAAACTGAAGCTTTCTTT. The chain couples TRBV7-9 to TRBJ1-1; 7 bases match TRBD1. This CDR3 is built from 13 residues. Germline V gene data show CDR1 as SEHNR and CDR2 as FQNEAQ (reference sequence). The V segment lost 4 bases and the J segment 5 bases; nucleotides outside the gene matches: 4.

CDR3 sequence (DNA): TGTGCCAGCAGATTCAACACAGATACGCAGTATTTT. This sequence encodes CASRFNTDTQYF. The rearrangement links TRBV2 to TRBJ2-3; unclear D gene. The CDR3 consists of 12 residues. Germline V gene sequence: CDR1 SNHLY, CDR2 FYNNEI. V lost 6 bases and J 2 bases, leaving 6 bases between the germline ends.

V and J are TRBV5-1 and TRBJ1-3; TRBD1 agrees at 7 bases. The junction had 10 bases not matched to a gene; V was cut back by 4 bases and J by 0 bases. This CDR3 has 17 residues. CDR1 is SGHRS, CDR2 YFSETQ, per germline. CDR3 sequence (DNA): TGCGCCAGCAGCCTAACACCAGGACAGGTCTCTGGAAACACCATATATTTT. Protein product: CASSLTPGQVSGNTIYF.

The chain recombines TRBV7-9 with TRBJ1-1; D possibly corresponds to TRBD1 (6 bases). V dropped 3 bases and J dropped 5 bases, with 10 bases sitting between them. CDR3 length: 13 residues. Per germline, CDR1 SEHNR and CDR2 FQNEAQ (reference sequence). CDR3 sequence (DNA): TGTGCCAGCAGCTTCGCAGGGGAGACTGAAGCTTTCTTT. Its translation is CASSFAGETEAFF.

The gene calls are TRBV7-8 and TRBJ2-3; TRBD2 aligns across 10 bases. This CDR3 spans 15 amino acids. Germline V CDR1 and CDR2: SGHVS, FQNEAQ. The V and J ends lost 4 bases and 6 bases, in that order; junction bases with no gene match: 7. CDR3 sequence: CASSSRGTSADTQYF. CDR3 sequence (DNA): TGTGCCAGCAGCTCACGCGGGACTAGCGCCGATACGCAGTATTTT.

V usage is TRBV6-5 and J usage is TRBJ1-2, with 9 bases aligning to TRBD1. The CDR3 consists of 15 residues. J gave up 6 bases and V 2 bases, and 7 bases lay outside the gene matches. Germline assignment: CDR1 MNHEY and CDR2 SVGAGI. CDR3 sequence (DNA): TGTGCCAGCAGTTACCTCCGGGACAGGGAGGATGGCTACACCTTC. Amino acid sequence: CASSYLRDREDGYTF.

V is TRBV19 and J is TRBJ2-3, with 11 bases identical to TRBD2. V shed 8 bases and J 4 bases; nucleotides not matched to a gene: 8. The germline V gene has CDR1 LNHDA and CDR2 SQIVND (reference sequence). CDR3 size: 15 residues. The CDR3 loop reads CASRETSGNSDTQYF. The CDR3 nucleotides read TGTGCCAGTCGGGAGACTAGCGGGAACTCAGATACGCAGTATTTT.

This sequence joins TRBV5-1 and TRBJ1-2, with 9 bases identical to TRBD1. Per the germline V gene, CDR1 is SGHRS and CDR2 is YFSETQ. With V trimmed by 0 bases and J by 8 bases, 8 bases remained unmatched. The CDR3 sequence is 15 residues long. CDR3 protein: CASSLAEGQGGGYTF. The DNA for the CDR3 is TGCGCCAGCAGCTTGGCCGAGGGACAGGGTGGCGGCTACACCTTC.

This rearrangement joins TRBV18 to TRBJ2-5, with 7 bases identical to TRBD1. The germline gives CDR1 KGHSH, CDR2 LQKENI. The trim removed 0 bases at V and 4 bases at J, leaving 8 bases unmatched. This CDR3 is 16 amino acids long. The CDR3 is CASSPPNKQGRETQYF. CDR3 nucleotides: TGTGCCAGCTCACCACCGAATAAACAGGGGCGAGAGACCCAGTACTTC.

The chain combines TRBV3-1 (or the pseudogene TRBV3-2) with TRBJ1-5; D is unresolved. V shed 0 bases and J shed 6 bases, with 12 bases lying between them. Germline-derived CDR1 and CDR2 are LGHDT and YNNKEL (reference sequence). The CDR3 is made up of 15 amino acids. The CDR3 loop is CASSQDLGSGQPQHF. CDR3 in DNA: TGTGCCAGCAGCCAAGATTTGGGGAGTGGTCAGCCCCAGCATTTT.

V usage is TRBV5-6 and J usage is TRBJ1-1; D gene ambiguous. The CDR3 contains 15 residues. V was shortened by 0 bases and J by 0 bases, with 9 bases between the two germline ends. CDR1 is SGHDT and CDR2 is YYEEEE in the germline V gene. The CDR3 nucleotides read TGTGCCAGCAGCTTGGTGTCGAGCATGAACACTGAAGCTTTCTTT. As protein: CASSLVSSMNTEAFF.

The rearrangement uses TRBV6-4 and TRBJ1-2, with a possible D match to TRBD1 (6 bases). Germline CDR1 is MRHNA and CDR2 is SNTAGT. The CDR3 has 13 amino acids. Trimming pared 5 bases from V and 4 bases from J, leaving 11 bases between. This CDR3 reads CASSLTGTYGYTF. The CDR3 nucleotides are TGTGCCAGCAGTCTCACAGGGACCTATGGCTACACCTTC.

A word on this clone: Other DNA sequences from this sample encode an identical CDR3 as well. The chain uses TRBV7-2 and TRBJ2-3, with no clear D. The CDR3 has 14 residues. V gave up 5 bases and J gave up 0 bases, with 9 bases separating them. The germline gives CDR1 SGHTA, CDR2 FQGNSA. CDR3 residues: CASSPFSSTDTQYF. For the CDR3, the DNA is TGTGCCAGCAGCCCCTTTTCTAGCACAGATACGCAGTATTTT.

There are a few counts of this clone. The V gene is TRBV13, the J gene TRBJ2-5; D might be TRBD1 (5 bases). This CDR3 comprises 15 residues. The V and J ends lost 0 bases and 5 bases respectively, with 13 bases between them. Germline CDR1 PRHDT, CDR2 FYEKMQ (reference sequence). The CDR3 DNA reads TGTGCCAGCAGCTTAGGCCTGGGGCGACTGGAGACCCAGTACTTC. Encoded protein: CASSLGLGRLETQYF.